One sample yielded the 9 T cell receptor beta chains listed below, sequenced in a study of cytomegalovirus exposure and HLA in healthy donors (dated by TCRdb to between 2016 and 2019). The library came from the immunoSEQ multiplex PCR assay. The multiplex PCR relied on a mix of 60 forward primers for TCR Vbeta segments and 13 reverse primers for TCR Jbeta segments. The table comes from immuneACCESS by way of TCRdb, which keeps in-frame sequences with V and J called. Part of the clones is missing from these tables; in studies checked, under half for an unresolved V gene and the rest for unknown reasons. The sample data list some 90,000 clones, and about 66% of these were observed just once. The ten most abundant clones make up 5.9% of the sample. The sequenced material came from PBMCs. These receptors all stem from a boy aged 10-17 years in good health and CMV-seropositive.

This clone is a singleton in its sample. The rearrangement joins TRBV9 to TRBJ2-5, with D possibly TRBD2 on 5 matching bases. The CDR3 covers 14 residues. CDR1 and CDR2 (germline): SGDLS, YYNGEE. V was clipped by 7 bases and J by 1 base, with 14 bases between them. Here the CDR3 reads CASAPLEVQETQYF. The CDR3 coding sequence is TGTGCCAGCGCCCCTTTGGAGGTCCAAGAGACCCAGTACTTC.

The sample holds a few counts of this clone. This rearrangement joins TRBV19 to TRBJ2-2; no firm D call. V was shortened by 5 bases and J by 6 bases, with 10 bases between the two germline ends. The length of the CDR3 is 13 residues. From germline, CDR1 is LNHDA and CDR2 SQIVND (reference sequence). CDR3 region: CASSLGRPGELFF. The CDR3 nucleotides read TGTGCCAGTAGTCTGGGCAGACCCGGGGAGCTGTTTTTT. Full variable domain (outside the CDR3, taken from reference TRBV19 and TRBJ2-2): DGGITQSPKYLFRKEGQNVTLSCEQNLNHDAMYWYRQDPGQGLRLIYYSQIVNDFQKGDIAEGYSVSREKKESFPLTVTSAQKNPTAFYLCASSLGRPGELFFGEGSRLTVL.

Here the CDR3 DNA reads TGTGCCAGCAGTTACTCTACCGTTGGGGGCGCTGAAGCTTTCTTT. This encodes CASSYSTVGGAEAFF. The chain combines TRBV6-6 with TRBJ1-1; TRBD1 is a possible D gene (6 bases). V lost 0 bases and J 6 bases, leaving 14 bases between the germline ends. Per the germline V gene, CDR1 is MNHNY and CDR2 is SVGAGI (reference sequence). This CDR3 is 15 amino acids long.

CDR3 sequence (DNA): TGTGCCAGCAGCTTGGTGGGGGGAGGTTATGAGCAGTACTTC. As protein: CASSLVGGGYEQYF. This chain uses TRBV5-6 with TRBJ2-7, with D possibly matching TRBD2 (6 bases). The germline V gene encodes CDR1 SGHDT and CDR2 YYEEEE. Deletions cut 0 bases from V and 7 bases from J, with 14 bases between. This CDR3 has 14 amino acids.

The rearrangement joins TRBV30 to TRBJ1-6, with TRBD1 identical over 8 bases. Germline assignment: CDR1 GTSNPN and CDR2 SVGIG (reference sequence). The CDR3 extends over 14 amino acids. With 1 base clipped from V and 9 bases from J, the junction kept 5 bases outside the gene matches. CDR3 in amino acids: CAWSEDRGGSPLHF. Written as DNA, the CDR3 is TGTGCCTGGAGTGAAGACAGGGGAGGTTCACCCCTCCACTTT.

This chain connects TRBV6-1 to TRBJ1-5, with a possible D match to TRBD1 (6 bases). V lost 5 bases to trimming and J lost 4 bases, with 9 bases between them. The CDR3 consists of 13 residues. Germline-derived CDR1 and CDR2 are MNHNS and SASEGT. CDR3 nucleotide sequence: TGTGCCAGCAGTCCTACAGGGAATCAGCCCCAGCATTTT. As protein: CASSPTGNQPQHF.

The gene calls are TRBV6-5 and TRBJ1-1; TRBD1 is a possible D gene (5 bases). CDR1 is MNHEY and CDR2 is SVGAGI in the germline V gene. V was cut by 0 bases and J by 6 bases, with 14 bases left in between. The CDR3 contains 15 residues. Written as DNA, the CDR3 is TGTGCCAGCAGTTACTCTCTTTTTGGGGGGGCTGAAGCTTTCTTT. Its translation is CASSYSLFGGAEAFF.

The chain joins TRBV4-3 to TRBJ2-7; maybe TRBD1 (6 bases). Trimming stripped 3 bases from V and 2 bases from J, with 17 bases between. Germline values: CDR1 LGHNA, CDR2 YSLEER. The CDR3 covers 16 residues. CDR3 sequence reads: CASSQSRGTQTYEQYF. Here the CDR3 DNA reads TGCGCCAGCAGCCAGTCAAGGGGGACGCAAACCTACGAGCAGTACTTC.

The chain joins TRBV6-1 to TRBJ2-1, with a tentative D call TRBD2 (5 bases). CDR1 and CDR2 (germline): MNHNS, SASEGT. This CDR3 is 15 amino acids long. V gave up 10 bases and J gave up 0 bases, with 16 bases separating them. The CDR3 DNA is TGTGCCACCACCTACGAGGGAGTCTCCTACAATGAGCAGTTCTTC. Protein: CATTYEGVSYNEQFF.